Sequencing of this T cell receptor (beta chain) was carried out in a study of blood T cell repertoires in COVID-19. Overall study: Italy, Spain and the United States were the sources of the convalescent and acute COVID-19 samples. T cells, B-cell-depleted T cells, or PBMCs provided the cDNA or gDNA that served as material.

Original processing methods: Amplification of reference gene primers was used by the study to estimate nucleated cell counts. Clones were sequenced by immunoSEQ multiplex PCR, and TCRdb holds only the in-frame ones, with some missing. Clone size and the V and J calls come from that table; the DNA yielded D and trimming. This sample carries 85,000 to 100,000 clones, around 88% of them seen once, and the ten largest clones take around 2%. Per germline, CDR1 KGHSH and CDR2 LQKENI. The CDR3 contains 19 residues. V shed 1 base, J shed 5 bases, and the junction held 17 bases outside the gene matches. Enrollment of patients from Seattle took place during active infection, with longitudinal follow-up.

This clonotype originated in a man over 45 with COVID-19, enrolled during active disease. The chain employs TRBV18 and TRBJ1-1, with TRBD1 matching over 9 bases. The source material was peripheral blood. The CDR3 protein is CASSPRQGEHMGRRTEAFF. The CDR3 DNA reads as TGTGCCAGCTCACCACGACAGGGGGAGCACATGGGGAGACGGACTGAAGCTTTCTTT.